Each of the 2 T cell receptor beta chains below was sequenced from the same sample in a study of T cell repertoires in cytomegalovirus infection. Antigen specificity for these receptors is unknown. Each CDR3 protein is one row after TCRdb ran MiXCR on the reads. The table has approximately 34,000 distinct CDR3 sequences, about 50% seen once. The source was CD8+ T cells from cultured PBMCs, collected from culture after CMV antigen stimulation. Every receptor here comes from a human donor in good health (CMV status not recorded). Some clones in this sample may be carry-over from other donors' samples.

This chain joins TRBV24-1 and TRBJ1-5; 7 bases map to TRBD1. The CDR3 runs to 14 residues. V shed 3 bases, J shed 4 bases, and the junction held 2 bases outside the gene matches. The germline CDR1 and CDR2 sequences are KGHDR and SFDVKD. The CDR3 loop reads CATSDGTANQPQHF. CDR3 coding DNA: TGTGCCACCAGTGATGGGACAGCTAATCAGCCCCAGCATTTT.

J is TRBJ2-7 and V is TRBV11-2, with 8 bases lining up with TRBD2. The junction had 8 bases not matched to a gene; V was cut back by 0 bases and J by 4 bases. Germline V lookup: CDR1 SGHAT, CDR2 FQNNGV. There are 16 residues in the CDR3. The CDR3 DNA sequence: TGTGCCAGCAGCTTAGAGGTCGGGAGGGCTGCGTACGAGCAGTACTTC. It yields the protein CASSLEVGRAAYEQYF.